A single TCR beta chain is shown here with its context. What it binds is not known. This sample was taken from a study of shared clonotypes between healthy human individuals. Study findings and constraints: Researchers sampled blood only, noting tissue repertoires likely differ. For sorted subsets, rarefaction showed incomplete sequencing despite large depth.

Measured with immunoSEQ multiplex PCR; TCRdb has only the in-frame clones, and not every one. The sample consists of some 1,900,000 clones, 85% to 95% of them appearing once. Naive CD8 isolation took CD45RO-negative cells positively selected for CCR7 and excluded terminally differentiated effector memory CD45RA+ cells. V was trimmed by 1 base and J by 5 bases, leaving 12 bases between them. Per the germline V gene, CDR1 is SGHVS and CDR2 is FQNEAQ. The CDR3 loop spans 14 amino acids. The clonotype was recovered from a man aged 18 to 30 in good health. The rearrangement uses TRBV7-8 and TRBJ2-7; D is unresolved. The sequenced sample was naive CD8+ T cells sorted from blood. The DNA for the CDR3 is TGTGCCAGCAGCTTAGACCCGGGTTTTGACGAGCAGTACTTC. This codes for CASSLDPGFDEQYF.